The rows below give T cell receptor beta chains drawn from one sample of a study of response to subunit inactivated influenza vaccine. TCRdb independently ran MiXCR on the RT-PCR reads; one entry per CDR3 protein. The sample lists roughly 710,000 distinct CDR3 sequences, 13% to 15% seen once, with less than 9% in the top ten. The sample was PBMCs from blood, taken around 15 days before vaccination. These receptors were obtained from a man aged 50 to 59 who received an inactivated influenza vaccine. Each CDR3 is given with its conserved first and last residue. Fields, in order: J gene, V gene, CDR3 protein.

J: TRBJ2-3
V: TRBV10-3
CDR3: CAISELWTSGTTDTQYF

J: TRBJ2-2
V: TRBV4-3
CDR3: CASSQAGTAHFGELFF

J: TRBJ2-2
V: TRBV4-2
CDR3: CASSQEWLLGAGELFF

J: TRBJ2-2
V: TRBV20-1
CDR3: CSASGLNTGELFF

J: TRBJ1-6
V: TRBV6-5
CDR3: CASSYFSGQGNNSPLHF

J: TRBJ2-2
V: TRBV6-2/TRBV6-3
CDR3: CASSYLVNTGELFF

J: TRBJ2-1
V: TRBV7-7
CDR3: CASSSNRGNEQFF

J: TRBJ2-2
V: TRBV27
CDR3: CASSSFTGELFF

J: TRBJ2-5
V: TRBV24-1
CDR3: CATGVGRGFGQETQYF

J: TRBJ2-1
V: TRBV6-2/TRBV6-3
CDR3: CASSLFTVSYNEQFF

J: TRBJ2-1
V: TRBV7-2
CDR3: CASSLAGRRGEQFF

J: TRBJ1-4
V: TRBV18
CDR3: CASSPAVDSNEKLFF

J: TRBJ1-1
V: TRBV12-3/TRBV12-4
CDR3: CASSLGGGGVDTEAFF

J: TRBJ1-6
V: TRBV20-1
CDR3: CSASRGQYNSPLHF

J: TRBJ2-1
V: TRBV7-2
CDR3: CASSLERVSGAQFF

J: TRBJ2-5
V: TRBV5-1
CDR3: CASSFQETQYF

J: TRBJ2-3
V: TRBV9
CDR3: CASSVGRTGLPDTQYF

J: TRBJ2-5
V: TRBV15
CDR3: CATSSRTEETQYF

J: TRBJ1-5
V: TRBV19
CDR3: CASSKGTGNQPQHF

J: TRBJ2-7
V: TRBV15
CDR3: CATSPSGSSSYEQYF

J: TRBJ2-5
V: TRBV7-9
CDR3: CASSLDYRVLSETQYF

J: TRBJ1-1
V: TRBV2
CDR3: CASTQSRGLGNTEAFF

J: TRBJ2-1
V: TRBV4-3
CDR3: CASSQREGYYNEQFF

J: TRBJ2-3
V: TRBV10-1
CDR3: CASGPGTSGEDTQYF

J: TRBJ2-2
V: TRBV7-2
CDR3: CASSPQGKLFF

J: TRBJ1-5
V: TRBV7-6
CDR3: CASSSDRNQPQHF

J: TRBJ1-5
V: TRBV28
CDR3: CASSPRTFYSNQPQHF